This TCR beta chain was captured by sequencing in a study of blood T cell repertoires in COVID-19. Study-level information: In each case, the material was cDNA or gDNA derived from T cells, B-cell-depleted T cells, or PBMCs.

Profiled with immunoSEQ multiplex PCR; TCRdb holds only in-frame clones, not every one. The top ten clones hold around 13% of a sample with 250,000 to 300,000 clones, approximately 90% of them seen once. The length of the CDR3 is 16 residues. CDR1 and CDR2 (germline): LNHDA, SQIVND (reference sequence). J was trimmed by 7 bases and V by 7 bases; bases with no gene match: 15. Input material: peripheral blood. The clonotype was recovered from a woman in her fifties or sixties with acute or convalescent COVID-19. V and J are TRBV19 and TRBJ1-5; TRBD1 matches at 8 bases. This CDR3 reads CASTPWQGAPGQPQHF. DNA of the CDR3: TGTGCCAGTACCCCGTGGCAGGGGGCCCCGGGGCAGCCCCAGCATTTT.